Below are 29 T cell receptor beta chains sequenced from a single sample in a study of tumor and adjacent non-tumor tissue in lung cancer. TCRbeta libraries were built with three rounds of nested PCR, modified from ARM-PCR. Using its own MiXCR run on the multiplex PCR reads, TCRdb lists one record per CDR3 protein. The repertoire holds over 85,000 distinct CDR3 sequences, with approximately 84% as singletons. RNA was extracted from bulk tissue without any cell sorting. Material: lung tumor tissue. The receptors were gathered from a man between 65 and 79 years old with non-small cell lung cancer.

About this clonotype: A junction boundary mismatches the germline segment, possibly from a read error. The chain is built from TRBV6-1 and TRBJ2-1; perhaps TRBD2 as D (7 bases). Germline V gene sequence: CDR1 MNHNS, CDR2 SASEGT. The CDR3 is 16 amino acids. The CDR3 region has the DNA TGCGCCAGCACCCTAAGGGGGGGCACCTGGTCCAATAAGCAGTTCTTC. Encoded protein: CASTLRGGTWSNKQFF.

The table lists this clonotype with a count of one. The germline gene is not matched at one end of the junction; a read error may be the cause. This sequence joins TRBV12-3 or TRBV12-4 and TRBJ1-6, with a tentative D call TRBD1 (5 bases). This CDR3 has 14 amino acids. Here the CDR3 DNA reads TGTGCTAGCAGCACGGCACAGGATAATTCACCCCTCCACTTT. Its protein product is CASSTAQDNSPLHF.

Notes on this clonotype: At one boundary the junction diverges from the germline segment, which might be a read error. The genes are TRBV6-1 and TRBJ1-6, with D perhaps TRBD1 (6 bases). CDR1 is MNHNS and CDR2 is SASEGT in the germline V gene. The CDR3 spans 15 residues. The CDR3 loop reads CGSIDATGSPGPLHF. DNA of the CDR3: TGTGGCAGCATCGACGCGACAGGTTCGCCCGGGCCCCTCCACTTT.

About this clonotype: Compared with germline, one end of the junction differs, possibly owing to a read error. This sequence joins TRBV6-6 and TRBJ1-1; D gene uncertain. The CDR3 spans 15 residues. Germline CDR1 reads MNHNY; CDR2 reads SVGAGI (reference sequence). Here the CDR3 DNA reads TGCGCCTGCAGTTCCACCGGATCCGCAAACACTGAAGCTTTCTTT. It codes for CACSSTGSANTEAFF.

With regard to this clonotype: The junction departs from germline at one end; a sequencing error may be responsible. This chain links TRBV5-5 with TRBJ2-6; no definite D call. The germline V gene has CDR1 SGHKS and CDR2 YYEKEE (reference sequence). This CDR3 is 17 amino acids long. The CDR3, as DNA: TGTGCCAGCAGCTTGGCCAGTAGACTCTCTAGGGCCAACGTCCTGACTTTC. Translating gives CASSLASRLSRANVLTF.

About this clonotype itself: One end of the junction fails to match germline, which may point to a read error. CDR3 protein: CVSGLSLAGDTDTRYF. The DNA for the CDR3 is TGTGTTAGTGGTTTGAGTCTAGCGGGAGACACAGATACGCGGTATTTT. The J gene is TRBJ2-3, the V gene TRBV12-5, with TRBD2 matching over 10 bases. The CDR3 totals 16 residues. Germline loops: CDR1 LGHNT, CDR2 FRNRAP.

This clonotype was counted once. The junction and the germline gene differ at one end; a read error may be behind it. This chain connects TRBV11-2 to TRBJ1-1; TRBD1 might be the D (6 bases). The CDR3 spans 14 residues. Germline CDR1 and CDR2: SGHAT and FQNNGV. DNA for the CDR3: TGTGCCATCAGCTTCGGCGGGGGCCGGAATGAAGTTTTCTTT. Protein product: CAISFGGGRNEVFF.

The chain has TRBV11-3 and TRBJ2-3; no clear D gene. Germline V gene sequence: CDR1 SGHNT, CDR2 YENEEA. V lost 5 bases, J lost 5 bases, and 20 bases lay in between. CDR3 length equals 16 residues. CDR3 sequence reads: CASSPRISHLLDTQYF. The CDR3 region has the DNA TGTGCCAGCAGCCCCCGGATAAGTCATCTGCTAGATACGCAGTATTTT.

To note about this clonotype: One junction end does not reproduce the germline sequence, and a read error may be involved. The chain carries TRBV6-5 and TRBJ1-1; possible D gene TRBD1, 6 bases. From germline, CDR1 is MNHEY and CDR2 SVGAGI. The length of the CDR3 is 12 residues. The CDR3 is CASSDRNTEAYF. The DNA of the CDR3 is TGTGCCAGCAGTGACAGGAACACTGAGGCTTACTTT.

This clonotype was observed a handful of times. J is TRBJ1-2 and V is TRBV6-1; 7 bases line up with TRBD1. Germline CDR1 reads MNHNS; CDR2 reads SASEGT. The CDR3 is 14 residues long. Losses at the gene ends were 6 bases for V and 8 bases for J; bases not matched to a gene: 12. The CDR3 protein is CASSAGLTGMGYTF. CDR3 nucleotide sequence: TGTGCCAGCAGCGCGGGATTGACAGGGATGGGCTACACCTTC.

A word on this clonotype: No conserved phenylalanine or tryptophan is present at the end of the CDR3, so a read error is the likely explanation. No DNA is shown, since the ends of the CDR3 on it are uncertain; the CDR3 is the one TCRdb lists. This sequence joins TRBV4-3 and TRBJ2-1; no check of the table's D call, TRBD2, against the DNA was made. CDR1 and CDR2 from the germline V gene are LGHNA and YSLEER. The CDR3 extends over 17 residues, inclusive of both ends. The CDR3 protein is CARSQDPAGAEYNEQLL.

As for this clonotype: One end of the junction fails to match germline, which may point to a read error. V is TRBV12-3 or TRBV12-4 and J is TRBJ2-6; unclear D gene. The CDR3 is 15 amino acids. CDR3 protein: CASTLGSSAANVLTF. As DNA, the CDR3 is TGTGCCAGCACCCTAGGAAGCTCTGCGGCCAACGTCCTAACTTTC.

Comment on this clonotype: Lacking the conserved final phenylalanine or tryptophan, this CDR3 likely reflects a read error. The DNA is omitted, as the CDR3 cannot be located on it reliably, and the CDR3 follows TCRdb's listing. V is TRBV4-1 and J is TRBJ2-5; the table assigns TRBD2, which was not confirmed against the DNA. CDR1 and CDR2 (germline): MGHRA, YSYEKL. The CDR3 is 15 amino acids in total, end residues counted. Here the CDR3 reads CASSLDRLSIETQNL.

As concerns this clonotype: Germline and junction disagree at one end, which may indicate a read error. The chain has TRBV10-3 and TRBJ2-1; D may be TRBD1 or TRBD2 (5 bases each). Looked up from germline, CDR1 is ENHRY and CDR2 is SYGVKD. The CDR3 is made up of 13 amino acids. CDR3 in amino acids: CTSAGNQGPEQVF. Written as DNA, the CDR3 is TGTACTTCGGCCGGGAATCAGGGCCCTGAGCAGGTCTTC.

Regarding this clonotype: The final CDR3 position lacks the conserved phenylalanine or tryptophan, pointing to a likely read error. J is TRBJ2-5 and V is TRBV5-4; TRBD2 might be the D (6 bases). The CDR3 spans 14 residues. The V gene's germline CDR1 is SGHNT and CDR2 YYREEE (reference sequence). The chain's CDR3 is CARSLRRGQEAQYI. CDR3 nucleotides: TGTGCCAGAAGCTTGAGGCGGGGTCAAGAGGCCCAGTACATC.

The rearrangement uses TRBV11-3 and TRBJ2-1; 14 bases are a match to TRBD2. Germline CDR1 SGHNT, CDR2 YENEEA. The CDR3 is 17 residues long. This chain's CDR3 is CDSSFLGTSGGYNEQFF. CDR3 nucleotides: TGTGATAGCAGCTTCCTAGGGACTAGCGGGGGCTACAATGAGCAGTTCTTC.

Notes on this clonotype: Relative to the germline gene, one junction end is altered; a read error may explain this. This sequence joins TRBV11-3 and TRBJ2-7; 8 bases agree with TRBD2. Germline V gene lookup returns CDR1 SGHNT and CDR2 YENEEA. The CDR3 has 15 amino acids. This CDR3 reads CASSRGLAGSYEQNF. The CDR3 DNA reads TGTGCCAGCAGCCGAGGACTAGCTGGATCCTACGAGCAGAACTTC.

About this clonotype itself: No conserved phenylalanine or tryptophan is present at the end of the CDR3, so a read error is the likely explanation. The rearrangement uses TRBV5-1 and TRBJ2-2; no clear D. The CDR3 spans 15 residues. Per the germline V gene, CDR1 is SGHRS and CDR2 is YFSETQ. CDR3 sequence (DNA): TGCGCCAGTAGCTTGGGTGGGCGCGACACCGGGGAGCTGTTTATT. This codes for CASSLGGRDTGELFI.

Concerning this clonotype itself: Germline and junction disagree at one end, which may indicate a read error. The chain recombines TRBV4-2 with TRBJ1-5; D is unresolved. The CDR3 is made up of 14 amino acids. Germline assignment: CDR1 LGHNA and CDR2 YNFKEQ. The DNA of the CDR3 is TGTGCCAGCAGCCAGGCTGACAATAGTCAGCCCCAGCATTTC. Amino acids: CASSQADNSQPQHF.

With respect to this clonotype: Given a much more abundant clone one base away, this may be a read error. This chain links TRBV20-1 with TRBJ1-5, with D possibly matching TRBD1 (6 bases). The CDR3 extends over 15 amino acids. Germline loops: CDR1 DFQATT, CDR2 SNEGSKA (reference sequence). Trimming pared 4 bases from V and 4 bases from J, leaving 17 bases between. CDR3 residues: CSAKSRGGINQPQHF. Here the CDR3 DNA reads TGCAGTGCTAAAAGCAGGGGCGGGATAAATCAGCCCCAGCATTTT.

DNA of the CDR3: TGTGCCATCAGTACCTCCAGGGTTTACAAGCAGTACTTC. This gives the protein CAISTSRVYKQYF. The chain is built from TRBV10-3 and TRBJ2-7, with TRBD1 as a possible D gene (5 bases). With 5 bases removed from V and 8 bases from J, the gap between germline ends came to 16 bases. The CDR3 totals 13 residues. Germline CDR1 and CDR2: ENHRY and SYGVKD.

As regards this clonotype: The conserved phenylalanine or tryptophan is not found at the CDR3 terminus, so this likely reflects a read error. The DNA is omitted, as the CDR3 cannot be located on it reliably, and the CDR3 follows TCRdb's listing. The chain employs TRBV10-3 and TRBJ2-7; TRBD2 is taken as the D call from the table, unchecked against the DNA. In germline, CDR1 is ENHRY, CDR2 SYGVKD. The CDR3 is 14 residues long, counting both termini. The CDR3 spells CAIKETRESGEQWL.

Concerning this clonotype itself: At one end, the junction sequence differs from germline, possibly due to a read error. CDR3 bases: TGTACCAGCAGCCATTCAATCAACAGGACGTACGAGCAGTACTTC. This translates into CTSSHSINRTYEQYF. The rearrangement links TRBV11-2 to TRBJ2-7, with D maybe TRBD1 (5 bases). The CDR3 covers 15 residues. The germline V gene has CDR1 SGHAT and CDR2 FQNNGV. Combining the CDR3 with reference TRBV11-2 and TRBJ2-7 gives the whole variable domain EAGVAQSPRYKIIEKRQSVAFWCNPISGHATLYWYQQILGQGPKLLIQFQNNGVVDDSQLPKDRFSAERLKGVDSTLKIQPAKLEDSAVYLCTSSHSINRTYEQYFGPGTRLTVT.

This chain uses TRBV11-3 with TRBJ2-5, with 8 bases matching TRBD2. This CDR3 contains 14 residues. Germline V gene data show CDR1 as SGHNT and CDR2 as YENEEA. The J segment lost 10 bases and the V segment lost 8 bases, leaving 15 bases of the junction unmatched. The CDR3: CASASGRGREVQYF. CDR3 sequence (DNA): TGTGCCAGCGCTTCCGGCCGGGGGCGGGAGGTCCAGTACTTC.

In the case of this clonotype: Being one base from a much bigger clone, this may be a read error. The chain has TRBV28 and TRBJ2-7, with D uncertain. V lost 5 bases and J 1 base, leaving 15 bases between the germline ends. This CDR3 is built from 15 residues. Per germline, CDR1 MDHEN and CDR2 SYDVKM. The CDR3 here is CASSRYSQLSYEQYF. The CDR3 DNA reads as TGTGCCAGCAGTCGGTACAGCCAGCTTTCCTACGAGCAGTACTTC.

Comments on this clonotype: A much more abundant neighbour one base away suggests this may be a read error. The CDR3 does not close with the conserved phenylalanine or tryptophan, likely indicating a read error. The CDR3 DNA is TGTGCCAGCGGCGGGGACAGCATAATCTACGAGCAGTACCTC. This translates into CASGGDSIIYEQYL. The chain employs TRBV11-2 and TRBJ2-7; D might be TRBD1 (7 bases). The ends were cut back, 8 bases at V and 3 bases at J, with 17 bases in the middle. This CDR3 has 14 residues. The V gene's germline CDR1 is SGHAT and CDR2 FQNNGV.

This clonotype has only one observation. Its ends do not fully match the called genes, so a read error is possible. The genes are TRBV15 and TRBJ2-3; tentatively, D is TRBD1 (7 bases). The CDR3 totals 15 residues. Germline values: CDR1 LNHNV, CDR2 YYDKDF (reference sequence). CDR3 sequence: CATSRAGRGTDMQYF. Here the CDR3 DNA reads TGTGCCACCAGCAGGGCGGGACGGGGGACAGATATGCAGTATTTT.

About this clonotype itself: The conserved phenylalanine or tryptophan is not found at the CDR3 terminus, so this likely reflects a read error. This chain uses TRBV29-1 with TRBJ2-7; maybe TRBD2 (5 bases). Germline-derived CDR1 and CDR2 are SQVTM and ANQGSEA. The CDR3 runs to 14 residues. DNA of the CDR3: TGTAGCGTTGGTGGATTTGGATCATCCTACGAGCAGTACATC. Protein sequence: CSVGGFGSSYEQYI.

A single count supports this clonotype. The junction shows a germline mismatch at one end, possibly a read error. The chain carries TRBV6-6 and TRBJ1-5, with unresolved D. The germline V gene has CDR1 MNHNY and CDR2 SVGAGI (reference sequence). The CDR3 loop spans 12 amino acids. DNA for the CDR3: TGTCCCAGCAAACGGAGCAATCAGCCCCAACATTTT. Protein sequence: CPSKRSNQPQHF.